Shown below are 26 T cell receptor beta chains from a single sample sequenced in a study of cytomegalovirus exposure and HLA in healthy donors. PCR was performed using 60 Vbeta and 13 Jbeta primers. This table comes from immunoSEQ multiplex PCR, and its TCRdb copy is limited to in-frame clones, with some not included. The repertoire holds about 130,000 clones, with about four fifths as singletons. The sequenced material came from PBMCs. The receptors derive from a male donor in good health and CMV-seronegative.

For this clone: Other DNA sequences in this specimen translate into the identical CDR3. The chain recombines TRBV5-4 with TRBJ2-3; D is possibly TRBD2 (5 bases). This CDR3 region has 14 residues. V was cut by 0 bases and J by 1 base, with 6 bases left in between. Germline V gene sequence: CDR1 SGHNT, CDR2 YYREEE (reference sequence). The CDR3: CASSLERGTDTQYF. The CDR3 DNA reads TGTGCCAGCAGCTTGGAGAGGGGCACAGATACGCAGTATTTT.

The chain links TRBV5-6 to TRBJ2-3, with a tentative D call TRBD2 (5 bases). V was clipped by 2 bases and J by 1 base, with 5 bases between them. From germline, CDR1 is SGHDT and CDR2 YYEEEE. CDR3 length equals 13 residues. DNA of the CDR3: TGTGCCAGCAGCTTTAGCGGCACAGATACGCAGTATTTT. It codes for CASSFSGTDTQYF.

This clone was seen only once. The chain carries TRBV7-2 and TRBJ1-6, with 7 nucleotides matching TRBD1. The V gene end was trimmed by 5 bases and the J gene end by 10 bases; junction bases not matched to a gene: 8. The CDR3 has 14 residues. The germline V gene encodes CDR1 SGHTA and CDR2 FQGNSA. The CDR3 bases are TGTGCCAGCAGCGAAGGGACAGCCAACTCACCCCTCCACTTT. Protein: CASSEGTANSPLHF.

The rearrangement links TRBV4-2 to TRBJ2-7; 12 bases map to TRBD2. Germline CDR1 reads LGHNA; CDR2 reads YNFKEQ. The CDR3 covers 20 residues. V lost 4 bases and J lost 2; bases outside the gene matches: 18. Here the CDR3 reads CASSRRTSGGPESPPYEQYF. The CDR3 DNA reads TGTGCCAGCAGCCGCCGAACTAGCGGGGGGCCCGAAAGCCCACCCTACGAGCAGTACTTC.

The chain's CDR3 is CASSVAGFQETQYF. The DNA of the CDR3 is TGTGCCAGCAGCGTAGCAGGGTTTCAAGAGACCCAGTACTTC. The chain couples TRBV9 to TRBJ2-5; the D gene is possibly TRBD1 (5 bases). Germline V CDR1 and CDR2: SGDLS, YYNGEE. V was pared by 0 bases and J by 2 bases, with 8 bases between. The CDR3 sequence is 14 residues long.

The gene calls are TRBV9 and TRBJ2-7; 8 bases are a match to TRBD1. Germline lookup yields CDR1 SGDLS and CDR2 YYNGEE. Trimming removed 3 bases from V and 3 bases from J; junction bases left unmatched: 11. This CDR3 comprises 16 residues. The CDR3 DNA is TGTGCCAGCAGCGAGGGGGCCGGGACAGGTTTCTACGAGCAGTACTTC. This encodes CASSEGAGTGFYEQYF.

The chain has TRBV7-2 and TRBJ2-1; TRBD2 agrees at 9 bases. The CDR3 is 15 amino acids. Per germline, CDR1 SGHTA and CDR2 FQGNSA. The V and J ends lost 4 bases and 2 bases, in that order; junction bases with no gene match: 3. The CDR3 region is CASSSGLAAYNEQFF. The CDR3 DNA reads TGTGCCAGCAGCTCGGGACTAGCAGCCTACAATGAGCAGTTCTTC.

The chain is built from TRBV14 and TRBJ1-1; D unresolved. The germline V gene encodes CDR1 SGHDN and CDR2 FVKESK. This CDR3 is 15 amino acids long. V lost 6 bases to trimming and J lost 0 bases, with 14 bases between them. CDR3 amino acids: CASRPRAGLNTEAFF. CDR3 coding DNA: TGTGCCAGCAGGCCAAGAGCCGGGTTGAACACTGAAGCTTTCTTT.

The chain couples TRBV6-1 to TRBJ1-3; D call uncertain. This CDR3 has 15 residues. Germline V lookup: CDR1 MNHNS, CDR2 SASEGT. Trimming left V 1 base short and J 2 bases short, with 9 bases between. The CDR3 coding sequence is TGTGCCAGCAGTGAAGTTCCCAGTCCTGGAAACACCATATATTTT. It yields the protein CASSEVPSPGNTIYF.

CDR3 region: CASSPAGRDSNQPQHF. DNA of the CDR3: TGTGCCAGCTCACCGGCGGGACGGGATAGCAATCAGCCCCAGCATTTT. The chain couples TRBV18 to TRBJ1-5, with D tentatively TRBD1 (5 bases). The CDR3 is made up of 16 amino acids. CDR1 is KGHSH and CDR2 is LQKENI in the germline V gene. Deletions cut 3 bases from V and 0 bases from J, with 12 bases between.

This clone was seen more than once but under ten times. This chain links TRBV7-9 with TRBJ2-3, with D possibly TRBD1 on 5 matching bases. The CDR3 consists of 15 residues. Trimming left V 5 bases short and J 2 bases short, with 14 bases between. Germline lookup yields CDR1 SEHNR and CDR2 FQNEAQ (reference sequence). The CDR3 DNA reads TGTGCCAGCAGCCCGAAGACAGAGCTCACAGATACGCAGTATTTT. Translating it yields CASSPKTELTDTQYF.

This chain uses TRBV7-9 with TRBJ1-4, with D possibly matching TRBD1 (5 bases). Germline CDR1 and CDR2: SEHNR and FQNEAQ (reference sequence). CDR3 length: 16 residues. Trimming removed 0 bases from V and 0 bases from J, with 8 bases in between. For the CDR3, the DNA is TGTGCCAGCAGCTTAGCCGCCAGGGCAACTAATGAAAAACTGTTTTTT. The encoded protein is CASSLAARATNEKLFF. Using reference TRBV7-9 and TRBJ1-4 for the parts outside the CDR3, the full variable domain is DTGVSQNPRHKITKRGQNVTFRCDPISEHNRLYWYRQTLGQGPEFLTYFQNEAQLEKSRLLSDRFSAERPKGSFSTLEIQRTEQGDSAMYLCASSLAARATNEKLFFGSGTQLSVL.

This chain joins TRBV12-5 and TRBJ2-2, with 7 nucleotides matching TRBD2. The CDR3 length is 15 residues. V trimming: 1 base; J trimming: 4 bases; junction bases outside the gene matches: 3. CDR1 is LGHNT and CDR2 is FRNRAP in the germline V gene. CDR3 loop: CASGLGREITGELFF. CDR3 in DNA: TGTGCTAGTGGTTTGGGGCGGGAGATCACCGGGGAGCTGTTTTTT.

This rearrangement joins TRBV6-6 to TRBJ2-1, with TRBD1 matching over 9 bases. From germline, CDR1 is MNHNY and CDR2 SVGAGI (reference sequence). The CDR3 runs to 15 residues. J was trimmed by 3 bases and V by 2 bases; bases with no gene match: 2. Here the CDR3 DNA reads TGTGCCAGCAGTTACGGACAGGGGCGCTACAATGAGCAGTTCTTC. This sequence encodes CASSYGQGRYNEQFF.

This sequence joins TRBV5-1 and TRBJ2-5; the match to TRBD2 covers 7 bases. The CDR3 has 14 amino acids. Germline CDR1 is SGHRS and CDR2 is YFSETQ. V lost 7 bases and J lost 3; bases outside the gene matches: 9. CDR3 nucleotide sequence: TGCGCCAGCTCGGAGGCTAGCGGTAAAGAGACCCAGTACTTC. It specifies CASSEASGKETQYF.

This clone was counted once. CDR3 protein: CASSPRPGQETQYF. As DNA, the CDR3 is TGTGCCAGCAGCCCCCGGCCGGGGCAAGAGACCCAGTACTTC. This chain connects TRBV9 to TRBJ2-5; a possible D gene is TRBD2 (5 bases). V was shortened by 4 bases and J by 2 bases, with 12 bases between the two germline ends. CDR1 SGDLS and CDR2 YYNGEE come from the germline V gene. The CDR3 covers 14 residues.

The chain links TRBV15 to TRBJ1-4; D may be TRBD1 (6 bases). Germline loops: CDR1 LNHNV, CDR2 YYDKDF (reference sequence). Trimming shortened V by 4 bases and J by 8 bases, and 17 bases separated the two germline ends. The CDR3 loop spans 15 amino acids. DNA of the CDR3: TGTGCCACCAGCACTCGACAGGCGAAAGTGGAAAAACTGTTTTTT. Protein: CATSTRQAKVEKLFF.

The chain combines TRBV7-2 with TRBJ2-7; the match to TRBD2 covers 8 bases. The CDR3 consists of 15 residues. The germline V gene has CDR1 SGHTA and CDR2 FQGNSA. Trimming at V came to 5 bases and at J to 4 bases, leaving 10 bases not matched to a gene. CDR3 residues: CASSPYGGAGYEQYF. CDR3 DNA sequence: TGTGCCAGCAGCCCCTACGGGGGGGCCGGGTACGAGCAGTACTTC.

The CDR3 coding sequence is TGTGCCAGCAGCGAGGGCGAGAGCAATCAGCCCCAGCATTTT. Residues: CASSEGESNQPQHF. This chain joins TRBV27 and TRBJ1-5; no firm D call. V was trimmed by 6 bases and J by 1 base, leaving 10 bases between them. CDR1 is MNHEY and CDR2 is SMNVEV in the germline V gene (reference sequence). The CDR3 covers 14 residues.

This clone was recorded only once. The chain uses TRBV5-6 and TRBJ2-5; D might be TRBD2 (7 bases). V was pared by 4 bases and J by 8 bases, with 24 bases between. CDR1 is SGHDT and CDR2 is YYEEEE in the germline V gene. The CDR3 totals 16 residues. The CDR3 nucleotides read TGTGCCAGCAGCCAGGGTACAGGGCGGGGGAGAGGAACCCAGTACTTC. It specifies CASSQGTGRGRGTQYF.

The J gene is TRBJ2-7, the V gene TRBV7-2; 13 bases match TRBD2. J gave up 7 bases and V 5 bases, and 11 bases lay outside the gene matches. The germline gives CDR1 SGHTA, CDR2 FQGNSA. The CDR3 contains 16 residues. CDR3 in amino acids: CASSPRALAGGLEQYF. CDR3 coding DNA: TGTGCCAGCAGCCCACGGGCACTAGCGGGGGGGCTGGAGCAGTACTTC.

This chain connects TRBV5-1 to TRBJ2-3, with D perhaps TRBD1 (6 bases). V was shortened by 0 bases and J by 1 base, with 6 bases between the two germline ends. Germline V lookup: CDR1 SGHRS, CDR2 YFSETQ. The CDR3 length is 14 residues. CDR3 amino acids: CASSLGGRTDTQYF. The CDR3 bases are TGCGCCAGCAGCTTGGGGGGGCGCACAGATACGCAGTATTTT.

CDR3 sequence reads: CASSYQVGGYTF. CDR3 coding DNA: TGTGCCAGCAGCTACCAGGTGGGTGGCTACACCTTC. The chain carries TRBV7-9 and TRBJ1-2, with no clear D. The CDR3 covers 12 residues. V dropped 4 bases and J dropped 7 bases, with 10 bases sitting between them. Germline CDR1 reads SEHNR; CDR2 reads FQNEAQ (reference sequence).

This clone was recorded only once. This chain connects TRBV2 to TRBJ2-1; 9 bases align to TRBD2. The CDR3 runs to 12 residues. The V and J ends lost 3 bases and 10 bases, in that order; junction bases with no gene match: 1. Per the germline V gene, CDR1 is SNHLY and CDR2 is FYNNEI. CDR3 coding DNA: TGTGCCAGCAGTGATCTAGCGGGGGAGCAGTTCTTC. It codes for CASSDLAGEQFF.

This rearrangement joins TRBV5-6 to TRBJ1-4, with D perhaps TRBD1 (5 bases). CDR1 is SGHDT, CDR2 YYEEEE, per germline. Deletions cut 5 bases from V and 2 bases from J, with 22 bases between. This CDR3 has 18 residues. As DNA, the CDR3 is TGTGCCAGCAGGCCCCAGCTTGCGACAGTCTTGACTAATGAAAAACTGTTTTTT. This codes for CASRPQLATVLTNEKLFF.

The genes are TRBV19 and TRBJ2-4; TRBD2 agrees at 12 bases. Germline CDR1 and CDR2: LNHDA and SQIVND (reference sequence). This CDR3 contains 19 residues. Losses at the gene ends were 4 bases for V and 1 base for J; bases not matched to a gene: 11. The CDR3 DNA reads as TGTGCCAGTAGTAGGCGACTAGCGGGGGCCAGGGGGGCCAAAAACATTCAGTACTTC. As protein: CASSRRLAGARGAKNIQYF.